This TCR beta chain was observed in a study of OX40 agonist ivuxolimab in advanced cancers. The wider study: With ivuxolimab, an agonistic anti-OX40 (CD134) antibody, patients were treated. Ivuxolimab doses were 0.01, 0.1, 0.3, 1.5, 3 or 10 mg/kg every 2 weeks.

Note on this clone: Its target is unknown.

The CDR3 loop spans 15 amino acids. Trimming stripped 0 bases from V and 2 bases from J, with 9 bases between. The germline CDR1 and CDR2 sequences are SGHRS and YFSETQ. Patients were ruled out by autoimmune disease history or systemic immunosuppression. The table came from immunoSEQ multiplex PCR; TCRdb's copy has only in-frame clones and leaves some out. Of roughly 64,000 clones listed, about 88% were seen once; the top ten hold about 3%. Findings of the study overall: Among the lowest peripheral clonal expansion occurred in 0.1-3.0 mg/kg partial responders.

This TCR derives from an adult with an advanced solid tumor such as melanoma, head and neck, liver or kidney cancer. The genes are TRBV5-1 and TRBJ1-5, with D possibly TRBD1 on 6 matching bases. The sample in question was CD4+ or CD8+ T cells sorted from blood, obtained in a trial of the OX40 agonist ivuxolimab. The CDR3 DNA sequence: TGCGCCAGCAGCTTGGCAGGGGAGCGCAATCAGCCCCAGCATTTT. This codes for CASSLAGERNQPQHF. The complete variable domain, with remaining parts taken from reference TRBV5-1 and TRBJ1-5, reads KAGVTQTPRYLIKTRGQQVTLSCSPISGHRSVSWYQQTPGQGLQFLFEYFSETQRNKGNFPGRFSGRQFSNSRSEMNVSTLELGDSALYLCASSLAGERNQPQHFGDGTRLSIL.